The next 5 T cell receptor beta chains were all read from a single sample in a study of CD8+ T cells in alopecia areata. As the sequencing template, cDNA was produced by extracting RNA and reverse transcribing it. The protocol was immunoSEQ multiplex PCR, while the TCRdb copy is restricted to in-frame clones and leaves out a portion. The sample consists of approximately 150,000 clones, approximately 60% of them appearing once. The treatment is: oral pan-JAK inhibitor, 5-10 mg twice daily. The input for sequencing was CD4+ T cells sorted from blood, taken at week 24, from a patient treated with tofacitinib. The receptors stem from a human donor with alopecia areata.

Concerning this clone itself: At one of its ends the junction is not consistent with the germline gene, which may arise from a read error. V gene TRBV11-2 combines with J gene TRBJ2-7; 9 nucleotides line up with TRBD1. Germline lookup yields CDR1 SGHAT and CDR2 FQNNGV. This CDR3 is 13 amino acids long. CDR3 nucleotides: TGTGCGAGCAGACAGGGGGGAACCTACGAGCAGTACTTC. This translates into CASRQGGTYEQYF.

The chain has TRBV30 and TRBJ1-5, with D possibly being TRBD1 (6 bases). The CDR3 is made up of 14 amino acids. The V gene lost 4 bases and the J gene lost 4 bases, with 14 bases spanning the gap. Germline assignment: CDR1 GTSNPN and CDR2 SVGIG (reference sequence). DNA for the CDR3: TGTGCCTGGACTGGCAGGGGTGCTAATCAGCCCCAGCATTTT. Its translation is CAWTGRGANQPQHF.

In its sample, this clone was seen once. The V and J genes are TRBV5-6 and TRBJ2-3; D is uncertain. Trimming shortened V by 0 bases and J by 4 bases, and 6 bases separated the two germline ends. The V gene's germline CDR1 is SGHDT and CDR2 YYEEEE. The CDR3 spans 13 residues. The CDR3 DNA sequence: TGTGCCAGCAGCTTGGTGGTCCCAGATACGCAGTATTTT. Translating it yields CASSLVVPDTQYF.

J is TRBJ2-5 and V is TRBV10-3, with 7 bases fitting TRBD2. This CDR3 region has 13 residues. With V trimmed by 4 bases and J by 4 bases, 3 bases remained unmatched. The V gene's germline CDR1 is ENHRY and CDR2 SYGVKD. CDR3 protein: CAISGERGETQYF. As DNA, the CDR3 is TGTGCCATCAGTGGGGAGCGGGGAGAGACCCAGTACTTC.

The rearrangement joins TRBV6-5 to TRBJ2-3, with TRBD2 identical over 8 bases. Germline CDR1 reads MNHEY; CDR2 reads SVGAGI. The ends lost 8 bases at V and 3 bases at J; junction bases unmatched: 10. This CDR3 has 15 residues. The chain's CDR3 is CASDLSGGRTDTQYF. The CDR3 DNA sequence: TGTGCCAGCGATTTGAGCGGGGGTAGGACAGATACGCAGTATTTT.